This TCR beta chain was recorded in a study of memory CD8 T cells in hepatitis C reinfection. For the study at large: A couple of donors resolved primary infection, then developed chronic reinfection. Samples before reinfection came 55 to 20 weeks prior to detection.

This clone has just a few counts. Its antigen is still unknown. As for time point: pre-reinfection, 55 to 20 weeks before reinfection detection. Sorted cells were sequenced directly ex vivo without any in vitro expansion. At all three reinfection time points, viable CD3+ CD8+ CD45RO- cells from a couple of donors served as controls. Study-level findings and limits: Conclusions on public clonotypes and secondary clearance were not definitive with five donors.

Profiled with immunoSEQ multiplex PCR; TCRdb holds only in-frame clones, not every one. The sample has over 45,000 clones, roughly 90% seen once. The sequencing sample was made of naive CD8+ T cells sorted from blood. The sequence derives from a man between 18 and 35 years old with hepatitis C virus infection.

The CDR3 protein is CASSYHMEKLFF. The CDR3 DNA reads as TGTGCCAGCAGTTACCACATGGAAAAACTGTTTTTT. The genes are TRBV6-6 and TRBJ1-4; D ambiguous. The germline gives CDR1 MNHNY, CDR2 SVGAGI (reference sequence). The V end was cut by 2 bases, the J end by 8 bases, with 6 bases between. CDR3 size: 12 residues.